The next 6 T cell receptor beta chains were all read from a single sample in a study of cytomegalovirus exposure and HLA in healthy donors. TCRdb's table, derived via immunoSEQ multiplex PCR, lists solely in-frame clones and lacks some. The profile shows around 120,000 clones, 86% of them singletons. The material sequenced was PBMCs. These receptors came from a young man in good health and CMV-seronegative.

This clone was seen just once. The rearrangement links TRBV19 to TRBJ2-5, with 8 bases lining up with TRBD1. Germline V gives CDR1 LNHDA, CDR2 SQIVND (reference sequence). The CDR3 consists of 15 residues. V trimming: 3 bases; J trimming: 4 bases; junction bases outside the gene matches: 7. CDR3 DNA: TGTGCCAGTAGTATCGGACAGGGTCCCATAGAGACCCAGTACTTC. Protein product: CASSIGQGPIETQYF.

The genes are TRBV19 and TRBJ1-1; maybe TRBD1 (5 bases). The CDR3 spans 16 residues. Germline V gene data show CDR1 as LNHDA and CDR2 as SQIVND (reference sequence). With 10 bases removed from V and 4 bases from J, the gap between germline ends came to 25 bases. This chain's CDR3 is CATQKRSGRGGTEAFF. CDR3 nucleotides: TGTGCCACCCAAAAGAGATCCGGACGCGGGGGCACTGAAGCTTTCTTT.

This chain uses TRBV5-1 with TRBJ2-2; 9 nucleotides agree with TRBD1. The CDR3 spans 16 residues. From germline, CDR1 is SGHRS and CDR2 YFSETQ. V shed 0 bases, J shed 6 bases, and the junction held 6 bases outside the gene matches. DNA of the CDR3: TGCGCCAGCAGCTTGGGGGGGACAGGGTTCCCCGGGGAGCTGTTTTTT. Translation gives CASSLGGTGFPGELFF. The whole variable domain, filled in from reference TRBV5-1 and TRBJ2-2, reads KAGVTQTPRYLIKTRGQQVTLSCSPISGHRSVSWYQQTPGQGLQFLFEYFSETQRNKGNFPGRFSGRQFSNSRSEMNVSTLELGDSALYLCASSLGGTGFPGELFFGEGSRLTVL.

This clone has just a few counts. This chain uses TRBV29-1 with TRBJ1-6, with TRBD1 matching over 9 bases. V trimming: 6 bases; J trimming: 5 bases; junction bases outside the gene matches: 2. Germline-derived CDR1 and CDR2 are SQVTM and ANQGSEA. The CDR3 is made up of 13 amino acids. As DNA, the CDR3 is TGCAGCGTGGGACAGGGCAATAATTCACCCCTCCACTTT. Translating it yields CSVGQGNNSPLHF.

This chain uses TRBV30 with TRBJ1-6; TRBD1 agrees at 11 bases. CDR1 GTSNPN and CDR2 SVGIG come from the germline V gene (reference sequence). This CDR3 is 18 amino acids long. The ends lost 1 base at V and 0 bases at J; junction bases unmatched: 5. The CDR3 DNA reads as TGTGCCTGGAGTGGGACAGGGGGCCTGAGCTCCTATAATTCACCCCTCCACTTT. Encoded protein: CAWSGTGGLSSYNSPLHF.

The CDR3 coding sequence is TGTGCCAGCAGCTCTCCTGGACAGCTTACCTACGAGCAGTACTTC. It is translated as CASSSPGQLTYEQYF. The rearrangement joins TRBV7-9 to TRBJ2-7, with D perhaps matching TRBD1 (6 bases). This CDR3 contains 15 residues. With 4 bases removed from V and 2 bases from J, the gap between germline ends came to 15 bases. Germline CDR1 SEHNR, CDR2 FQNEAQ (reference sequence).